The 23 T cell receptor beta chains reported below all come from one sample, sequenced in a study of T cells after yellow fever vaccination. TCRdb reprocessed the 5' RACE reads with MiXCR, giving one entry per CDR3 protein. The repertoire holds approximately 74,000 distinct CDR3 sequences, about 6% seen once, with less than 2.5% in the top ten. This material consisted of CD4+ T cells sorted from PBMCs, taken around 15 days after the first yellow fever vaccination. The source is a man in his late teens or twenties who received the YFV17D yellow fever vaccine.

This clonotype has at least ten counts. This rearrangement joins TRBV7-2 to TRBJ2-7; no reliable D call. The CDR3 length is 13 residues. Germline V gene sequence: CDR1 SGHTA, CDR2 FQGNSA. Trimming took off 6 bases at V and 2 bases at J, with 11 bases between the two ends. DNA of the CDR3: TGTGCCAGCAGAGGTCGGGCACCCTACGAGCAGTACTTC. It specifies CASRGRAPYEQYF.

This sequence joins TRBV5-4 and TRBJ1-4; D ambiguous. V was pared by 0 bases and J by 3 bases, with 6 bases between. Germline values: CDR1 SGHNT, CDR2 YYREEE (reference sequence). There are 14 residues in the CDR3. In DNA form, the CDR3 reads TGTGCCAGCAGCTTGGGGGCGGCTAATGAAAAACTGTTTTTT. Its translation: CASSLGAANEKLFF.

This clonotype was counted ten times or more. This rearrangement joins TRBV5-4 to TRBJ2-7; D remains ambiguous. The CDR3 sequence is 13 residues long. Germline V gene sequence: CDR1 SGHNT, CDR2 YYREEE (reference sequence). Between the trimmed V and J ends, which lost 4 bases and 5 bases, there was a span of 13 bases. The CDR3 reads CASSPVGSDEQYF. CDR3 nucleotide sequence: TGTGCCAGCAGCCCGGTGGGTTCGGACGAGCAGTACTTC.

A few counts support this clonotype. The chain combines TRBV5-4 with TRBJ2-5; maybe TRBD2 (6 bases). The CDR3 has 15 residues. Deletions cut 0 bases from V and 5 bases from J, with 14 bases between. CDR1 is SGHNT and CDR2 is YYREEE in the germline V gene (reference sequence). CDR3 coding DNA: TGTGCCAGCAGCTTGGCGGCTAGCGAGGTGGAGACCCAGTACTTC. Protein product: CASSLAASEVETQYF.

This clonotype has ten or more counts. The V and J genes are TRBV12-3 or TRBV12-4 and TRBJ1-4; D not resolved. This CDR3 region has 12 residues. Between the trimmed V and J ends, which lost 3 bases and 8 bases, there was a span of 7 bases. DNA of the CDR3: TGTGCCAGCAGTTTCGGTCCCGAAAAACTGTTTTTT. This sequence encodes CASSFGPEKLFF.

This clonotype was found many times. The chain's CDR3 is CASSTDRNTEAFF. The CDR3 bases are TGTGCCAGCAGTACAGACAGAAACACTGAAGCTTTCTTT. This chain connects TRBV7-2 to TRBJ1-1, with D possibly matching TRBD1 (5 bases). V lost 6 bases, J lost 2 bases, and 10 bases lay in between. Germline V lookup: CDR1 SGHTA, CDR2 FQGNSA. The CDR3 runs 13 residues.

This clonotype was observed at least ten times. This chain links TRBV5-5 with TRBJ2-7, with D perhaps matching TRBD1 (6 bases). Trimming shortened V by 4 bases and J by 1 base, and 12 bases separated the two germline ends. The CDR3 spans 14 residues. CDR1 is SGHKS and CDR2 is YYEKEE in the germline V gene (reference sequence). The CDR3 is CASSQYRVSYEQYF. As DNA, the CDR3 is TGTGCCAGCAGCCAGTACAGGGTTTCCTACGAGCAGTACTTC.

This clonotype was counted many times. The chain combines TRBV18 with TRBJ2-1; 8 nucleotides agree with TRBD2. The CDR3 is 16 amino acids. J gave up 9 bases and V 3 bases, and 13 bases lay outside the gene matches. From germline, CDR1 is KGHSH and CDR2 LQKENI. The DNA of the CDR3 is TGTGCCAGCTCACCCGAGGTGCGGGGGGCTCCCCCTGAGCAGTTCTTC. Its protein product is CASSPEVRGAPPEQFF.

Many counts were recorded for this clonotype. The chain combines TRBV6-5 with TRBJ2-2; D is ambiguous. CDR1 MNHEY and CDR2 SVGAGI come from the germline V gene. The V gene lost 5 bases and the J gene lost 3 bases, with 10 bases spanning the gap. The CDR3 covers 14 residues. CDR3 sequence (DNA): TGTGCCAGCAGTCGTGGGCCCGACACCGGGGAGCTGTTTTTT. It yields the protein CASSRGPDTGELFF.

This clonotype was counted ten times or more. CDR3: CSADSSGANVLTF. CDR3 sequence (DNA): TGCAGTGCTGACAGCTCTGGGGCCAACGTCCTGACTTTC. The chain couples TRBV20-1 to TRBJ2-6, with D possibly matching TRBD1 (5 bases). This CDR3 contains 13 residues. Trimming shortened V by 5 bases and J by 0 bases, and 5 bases separated the two germline ends. CDR1 and CDR2 from the germline V gene are DFQATT and SNEGSKA (reference sequence).

This clonotype has a count of ten or more. This rearrangement joins TRBV5-1 to TRBJ2-5, with D possibly being TRBD2 (5 bases). V gave up 2 bases and J gave up 4 bases, with 21 bases separating them. The CDR3 runs to 17 residues. Germline-derived CDR1 and CDR2 are SGHRS and YFSETQ. The CDR3 loop is CASSFATKGSSGETQYF. The CDR3 bases are TGCGCCAGCAGCTTTGCGACTAAAGGGAGTAGTGGAGAGACCCAGTACTTC. The full variable domain, with the rest looked up from reference TRBV5-1 and TRBJ2-5, is KAGVTQTPRYLIKTRGQQVTLSCSPISGHRSVSWYQQTPGQGLQFLFEYFSETQRNKGNFPGRFSGRQFSNSRSEMNVSTLELGDSALYLCASSFATKGSSGETQYFGPGTRLLVL.

This clonotype was recorded at least ten times. The chain is built from TRBV6-6 and TRBJ1-1, with TRBD1 as a possible D gene (5 bases). Germline lookup yields CDR1 MNHNY and CDR2 SVGAGI (reference sequence). The CDR3 is 12 residues long. Trimming shortened V by 6 bases and J by 1 base, and 6 bases separated the two germline ends. CDR3: CASRQGNTEAFF. The CDR3 DNA reads TGTGCCAGCAGGCAGGGGAACACTGAAGCTTTCTTT.

Ten or more counts support this clonotype. The chain carries TRBV28 and TRBJ1-2; no definite D call. This CDR3 is built from 13 residues. V dropped 2 bases and J dropped 3 bases, with 7 bases sitting between them. Germline CDR1 MDHEN, CDR2 SYDVKM. Here the CDR3 reads CASSLRVDYGYTF. CDR3 in DNA: TGTGCCAGCAGTTTACGGGTTGACTATGGCTACACCTTC.

A word on this clonotype: One junction end disagrees with the germline gene, perhaps due to a read error. The V and J genes are TRBV5-1 and TRBJ2-5; tentatively, D is TRBD1 (6 bases). This CDR3 has 12 amino acids. Germline loops: CDR1 SGHRS, CDR2 YFSETQ. The CDR3 sequence is CVSSLDRETQYF. As DNA, the CDR3 is TGCGTCAGCAGCTTGGACAGAGAGACCCAGTACTTC.

This clonotype was seen at least ten times. The chain links TRBV28 to TRBJ1-6; D is ambiguous. The germline V and J ends were trimmed by 3 bases and 3 bases, with 6 bases remaining between them. This CDR3 has 14 amino acids. Per the germline V gene, CDR1 is MDHEN and CDR2 is SYDVKM. DNA of the CDR3: TGTGCCAGCAGTTTTCATGACTATAATTCACCCCTCCACTTT. This encodes CASSFHDYNSPLHF.

This clonotype was counted many times. The chain combines TRBV5-6 with TRBJ2-3; the match to TRBD2 covers 10 bases. The CDR3 length is 15 residues. Germline V gene data show CDR1 as SGHDT and CDR2 as YYEEEE. V trimming: 4 bases; J trimming: 1 base; junction bases outside the gene matches: 3. The CDR3 nucleotides read TGTGCCAGCAGCCCCGGGACTAGCGGCACAGATACGCAGTATTTT. This translates into CASSPGTSGTDTQYF. Filled out from reference TRBV5-6 and TRBJ2-3, the complete variable domain reads DAGVTQSPTHLIKTRGQQVTLRCSPKSGHDTVSWYQQALGQGPQFIFQYYEEEERQRGNFPDRFSGHQFPNYSSELNVNALLLGDSALYLCASSPGTSGTDTQYFGPGTRLTVL.

This clonotype came up many times. The gene calls are TRBV7-2 and TRBJ2-1; TRBD2 aligns across 11 bases. Trimming removed 7 bases from V and 2 bases from J; junction bases left unmatched: 4. This CDR3 contains 15 residues. CDR1 is SGHTA, CDR2 FQGNSA, per germline. For the CDR3, the DNA is TGTGCCAGCAACCAACTAGCGGGGGCCTACAATGAGCAGTTCTTC. This sequence encodes CASNQLAGAYNEQFF.

This clonotype was counted ten times or more. The gene calls are TRBV10-3 and TRBJ1-6, with 10 bases fitting TRBD1. This CDR3 is 15 amino acids long. Germline CDR1 reads ENHRY; CDR2 reads SYGVKD. The ends lost 6 bases at V and 7 bases at J; junction bases unmatched: 6. DNA for the CDR3: TGTGCCATCAGGGGGACAGGGGTTGAAAATTCACCCCTCCACTTT. This sequence encodes CAIRGTGVENSPLHF.

This clonotype was observed many times. The V gene is TRBV5-5, the J gene TRBJ2-5; D unclear. CDR1 and CDR2 from the germline V gene are SGHKS and YYEKEE (reference sequence). The CDR3 is 13 amino acids. Trimming left V 4 bases short and J 5 bases short, with 12 bases between. The CDR3 loop reads CASSRPGRETQYF. The CDR3 coding sequence is TGTGCCAGCAGCCGCCCCGGGCGGGAGACCCAGTACTTC.

This clonotype occurred many times. The V call is TRBV19, the J call TRBJ2-2; D may match TRBD1 or TRBD2 (5 bases each). This CDR3 is built from 12 residues. The germline gives CDR1 LNHDA, CDR2 SQIVND (reference sequence). V lost 8 bases to trimming and J lost 6 bases, with 10 bases between them. The CDR3 protein is CASAQGPGELFF. The CDR3 DNA is TGTGCCAGTGCCCAGGGACCCGGGGAGCTGTTTTTT.

The table lists this clonotype with many counts. The CDR3 reads CASSTGTAFTDTQYF. CDR3 DNA sequence: TGCGCCAGCAGCACCGGGACAGCTTTCACAGATACGCAGTATTTT. The chain couples TRBV5-1 to TRBJ2-3; the match to TRBD1 covers 7 bases. This CDR3 spans 15 amino acids. Unmatched junction bases numbered 7, after V lost 4 bases and J lost 2 bases. The V gene's germline CDR1 is SGHRS and CDR2 YFSETQ.

This clonotype turned up a few times. V usage is TRBV5-4 and J usage is TRBJ2-3; tentatively, D is TRBD2 (6 bases). The CDR3 runs 14 residues. With 1 base removed from V and 3 bases from J, the gap between germline ends came to 9 bases. Germline lookup yields CDR1 SGHNT and CDR2 YYREEE (reference sequence). CDR3 in DNA: TGTGCCAGCAGCTTGCCAGGGAGGACAGATACGCAGTATTTT. The encoded protein is CASSLPGRTDTQYF.

This clonotype was observed at least ten times. The gene calls are TRBV18 and TRBJ2-3, with D possibly TRBD1 on 6 matching bases. V was cut by 1 base and J by 2 bases, with 10 bases left in between. The CDR3 spans 15 residues. The germline CDR1 and CDR2 sequences are KGHSH and LQKENI. CDR3 nucleotides: TGTGCCAGCTCACCACGGTCAGGGGTCACAGATACGCAGTATTTT. It translates to CASSPRSGVTDTQYF.